This is a list of T cell receptor beta chains from one sample in a study of CD8+ T cells in alopecia areata. Clones were read by immunoSEQ multiplex PCR, and TCRdb kept only the in-frame ones, dropping some. The data show over 25,000 clones, about 80% seen once. Material: NKG2D-low CD8+ T cells sorted from blood. Every receptor here comes from a human donor with alopecia areata. The CDR3 runs from the conserved cysteine through the conserved F or W. D genes are given only for firm matches. Not every row has a clone size; where given, it reads once, few, many or a size class.

size	D	J	V	CDR3	DNA
NA	NA	TRBJ2-1	TRBV6-6	CASEDYNEQFF	TGTGCCAGCGAGGACTACAATGAGCAGTTCTTC
NA	TRBD2	TRBJ2-3	TRBV2	CASSAIAGGQEDTQYF	TGTGCCAGCAGCGCCATAGCGGGAGGGCAGGAAGATACGCAGTATTTT
NA	TRBD1	TRBJ2-7	TRBV18	CASSPTDVRDRGHEQYF	TGTGCCAGCTCACCTACGGACGTCCGGGACAGGGGCCACGAGCAGTACTTC
NA	NA	TRBJ1-2	TRBV6-5	CASSYGPGYTYGYTF	TGTGCCAGCAGTTACGGTCCTGGGTATACCTATGGCTACACCTTC
NA	TRBD1	TRBJ1-5	TRBV27	CASRALSPGGSNQPQHF	TGTGCCAGCAGGGCCCTTTCGCCAGGGGGGAGCAATCAGCCCCAGCATTTT
NA	TRBD2	TRBJ2-1	TRBV29-1	CSVEFGGLAGLLGAHNEQFF	TGCAGCGTTGAGTTCGGGGGACTAGCGGGTTTACTAGGGGCACACAATGAGCAGTTCTTC
NA	NA	TRBJ1-1	TRBV5-1	CASRPGVGTEAFF	TGCGCCAGCAGACCAGGGGTAGGGACTGAAGCTTTCTTT
NA	TRBD2	TRBJ2-3	TRBV30	CAWTLAGFSDTQYF	TGTGCCTGGACGCTAGCGGGATTTTCAGATACGCAGTATTTT
large	NA	TRBJ2-7	TRBV7-9	CASSDLDFRESYYEQYF	TGTGCCAGCAGTGACCTCGATTTCCGGGAGAGTTACTACGAGCAGTACTTC
NA	NA	TRBJ2-5	TRBV13	CASSLYRAGETQYF	TGTGCCAGCAGCTTATACAGGGCGGGAGAGACCCAGTACTTC
NA	NA	TRBJ2-7	TRBV19	CASSISDRELYEQYF	TGTGCCAGTAGTATATCGGACAGAGAACTCTACGAGCAGTACTTC
NA	TRBD2	TRBJ2-3	TRBV4-3	CASSQESGGDTDTQYF	TGCGCCAGCAGCCAAGAGTCCGGGGGGGACACAGATACGCAGTATTTT
NA	TRBD1	TRBJ1-5	TRBV2	CASSQPTGASYSNQPQHF	TGTGCCAGCAGTCAACCGACAGGGGCCTCTTATAGCAATCAGCCCCAGCATTTT
few	NA	TRBJ2-3	TRBV7-9	CASSSTDTQYF	TGTGCCAGCAGCAGCACAGATACGCAGTATTTT
NA	TRBD2	TRBJ2-7	TRBV7-9	CASSPRGTSGAYEQYF	TGTGCCAGCAGCCCGCGCGGGACTAGCGGGGCCTACGAGCAGTACTTC
medium-sized	TRBD1	TRBJ1-5	TRBV28	CASSLGQGNQPQHF	TGTGCCAGCAGTTTGGGACAGGGCAATCAGCCCCAGCATTTT
NA	TRBD2	TRBJ2-1	TRBV4-1	CASSQGPGGNEQFF	TGCGCCAGCAGCCAAGGCCCGGGGGGGAATGAGCAGTTCTTC